This is a list of T cell receptor beta chains from one sample in a study of cytomegalovirus exposure and HLA in healthy donors. The method was immunoSEQ multiplex PCR; TCRdb's version includes in-frame clones alone and lacks a portion of them. This sample has tens of thousands of clones; around 94% occur once, and the top ten carry 3.2%. Material: PBMCs. All receptors derive from a woman aged 18-29 years in good health and CMV-seropositive. CDR3s include the opening cysteine and the closing phenylalanine or tryptophan. The D gene is left open where the match is weak. Only part of the rows carry a size: once, few, many, or a class if the clone is expanded.

CDR3 length,J gene,V gene,D gene,clone size,CDR3 protein,CDR3 DNA
12,TRBJ1-2,TRBV29-1,-,-,CSVYRVDDGYTF,TGCAGCGTTTACAGGGTGGACGATGGCTACACCTTC
14,TRBJ2-3,TRBV7-7,TRBD1,-,CASSQTGGADTQYF,TGTGCTAGCAGCCAGACAGGGGGCGCGGATACGCAGTATTTT
12,TRBJ1-5,TRBV28,-,-,CASSTRVQPQHF,TGTGCCAGCAGTACGAGGGTTCAGCCCCAGCATTTT
15,TRBJ1-2,TRBV28,TRBD1,-,CASSREDRVGYGYTF,TGTGCCAGCAGTCGAGAGGACAGGGTCGGCTATGGCTACACCTTC
17,TRBJ1-1,TRBV4-1,TRBD1,-,CASSQVGPQGAQEGAFF,TGCGCCAGCAGCCAAGTGGGTCCACAGGGGGCGCAGGAAGGAGCTTTCTTT
13,TRBJ1-2,TRBV27,-,once,CASSIGQHYGYTF,TGTGCCAGCAGTATTGGACAGCACTATGGCTACACCTTC
15,TRBJ2-7,TRBV4-2,TRBD2,-,CASSQDYGTSGSSYF,TGTGCCAGCAGCCAAGATTATGGTACTAGCGGGAGTTCTTACTTC
12,TRBJ2-1,TRBV7-9,-,-,CASRTSGDQQFF,TGTGCCAGCAGGACTTCCGGTGATCAGCAGTTCTTC
14,TRBJ1-5,TRBV6-1,-,-,CASRDSYSNQPQHF,TGTGCCAGCAGGGACAGTTATAGCAATCAGCCCCAGCATTTT
16,TRBJ2-2,TRBV18,TRBD1,few,CASSPGTGFNTGELFF,TGTGCCAGCTCACCGGGGACAGGGTTCAACACCGGGGAGCTGTTTTTT
14,TRBJ1-2,TRBV4-3,-,-,CASSQNSRAGGYTF,TGCGCCAGCAGCCAAAACTCTCGAGCGGGAGGCTACACCTTC
16,TRBJ2-2,TRBV28,TRBD2,-,CASSELAGVPTGELFF,TGTGCCAGCAGTGAACTAGCGGGAGTCCCCACCGGGGAGCTGTTTTTT
13,TRBJ1-5,TRBV27,-,-,CASSDSGNQPQHF,TGTGCCAGCAGCGACAGCGGCAATCAGCCCCAGCATTTT
13,TRBJ1-2,TRBV18,-,-,CASSPSGWDGYTF,TGTGCCAGCTCACCATCGGGGTGGGATGGCTACACCTTC
16,TRBJ2-7,TRBV15,-,-,CATSRDLGKGSYEQYF,TGTGCCACCAGCAGAGATCTTGGAAAGGGGTCCTACGAGCAGTACTTC
15,TRBJ1-4,TRBV7-9,TRBD1,-,CASSPDRGANEKLFF,TGTGCCAGCAGCCCAGACAGGGGGGCTAATGAAAAACTGTTTTTT
14,TRBJ1-1,TRBV6-1,-,-,CASSLHLLNTEAFF,TGTGCCAGCAGTTTACATCTGTTAAACACTGAAGCTTTCTTT
13,TRBJ2-4,TRBV19,TRBD2,once,CASSTWRGDIQYF,TGTGCCAGTAGTACCTGGCGGGGGGACATTCAGTACTTC